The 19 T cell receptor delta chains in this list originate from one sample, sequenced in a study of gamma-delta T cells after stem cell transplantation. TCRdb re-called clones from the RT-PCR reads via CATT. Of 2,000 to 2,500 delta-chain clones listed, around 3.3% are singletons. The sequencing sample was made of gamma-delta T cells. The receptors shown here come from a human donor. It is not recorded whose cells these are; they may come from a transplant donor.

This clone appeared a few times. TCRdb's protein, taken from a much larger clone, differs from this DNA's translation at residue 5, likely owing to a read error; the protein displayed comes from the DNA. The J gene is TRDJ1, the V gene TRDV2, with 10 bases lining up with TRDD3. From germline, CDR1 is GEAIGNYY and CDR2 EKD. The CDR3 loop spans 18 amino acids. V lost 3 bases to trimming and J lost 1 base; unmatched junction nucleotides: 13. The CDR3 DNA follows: TGTGCCTGTGACGCCCTCCACCGTACTGGGGGATCCACCGATAAACTCATCTTT. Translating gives CACDALHRTGGSTDKLIF.

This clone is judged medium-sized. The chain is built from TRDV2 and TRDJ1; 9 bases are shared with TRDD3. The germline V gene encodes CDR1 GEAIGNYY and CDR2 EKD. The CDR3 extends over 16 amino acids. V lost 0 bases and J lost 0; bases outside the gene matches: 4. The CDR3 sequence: CACDTLGDSYTDKLIF. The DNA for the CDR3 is TGTGCCTGTGACACCCTGGGGGATTCCTACACCGATAAACTCATCTTT.

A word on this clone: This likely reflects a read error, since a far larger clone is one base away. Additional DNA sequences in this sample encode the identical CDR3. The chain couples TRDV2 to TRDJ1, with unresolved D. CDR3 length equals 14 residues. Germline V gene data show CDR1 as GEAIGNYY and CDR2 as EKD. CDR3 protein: CACDTMGVRDKLIF. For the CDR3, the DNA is TGTGCCTGCGACACGATGGGCGTACGCGATAAACTCATCTTT.

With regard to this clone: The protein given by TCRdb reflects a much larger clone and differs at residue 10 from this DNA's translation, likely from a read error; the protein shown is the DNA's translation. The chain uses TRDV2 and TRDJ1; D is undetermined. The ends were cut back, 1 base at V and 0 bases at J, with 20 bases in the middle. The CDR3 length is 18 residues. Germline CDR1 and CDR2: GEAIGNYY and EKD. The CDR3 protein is CACDTAARTPANTDKLIF. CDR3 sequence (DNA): TGTGCCTGTGACACTGCCGCCCGAACCCCCGCAAACACCGATAAACTCATCTTT.

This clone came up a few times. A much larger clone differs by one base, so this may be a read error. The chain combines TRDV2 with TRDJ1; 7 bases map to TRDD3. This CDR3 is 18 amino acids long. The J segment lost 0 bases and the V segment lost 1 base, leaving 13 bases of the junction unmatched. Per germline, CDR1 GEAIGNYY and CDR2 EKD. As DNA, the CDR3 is TGTGCCTGTGACACGCTGGGGGCTACCACACTGTACACCGATAAACTCATCTTT. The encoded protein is CACDTLGATTLYTDKLIF.

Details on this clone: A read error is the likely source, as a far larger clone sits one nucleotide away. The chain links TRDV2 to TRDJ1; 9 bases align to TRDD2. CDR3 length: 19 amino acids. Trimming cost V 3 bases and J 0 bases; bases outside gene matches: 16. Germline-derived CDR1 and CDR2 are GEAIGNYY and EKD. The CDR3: CACDSLPTELESNTDKLIF. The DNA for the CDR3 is TGTGCCTGTGACTCCCTTCCTACTGAACTGGAGTCCAACACCGATAAACTCATCTTT.

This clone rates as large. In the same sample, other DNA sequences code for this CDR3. CDR3 sequence (DNA): TGTGCCTGTGACCCCCTACTGGGGGAAAACACCGATAAACTCATCTTT. Translation: CACDPLLGENTDKLIF. The chain has TRDV2 and TRDJ1, with 9 bases fitting TRDD3. CDR3 size: 16 residues. From germline, CDR1 is GEAIGNYY and CDR2 EKD. Trimming took 3 bases from V and 0 from J; bases not matched to a gene: 7.

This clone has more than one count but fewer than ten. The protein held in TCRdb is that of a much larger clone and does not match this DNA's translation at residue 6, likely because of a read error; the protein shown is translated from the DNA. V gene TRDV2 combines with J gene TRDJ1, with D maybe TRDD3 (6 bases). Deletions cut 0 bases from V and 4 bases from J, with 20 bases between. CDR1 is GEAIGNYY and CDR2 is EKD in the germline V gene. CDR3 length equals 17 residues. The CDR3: CACDTPLLRGTNDKLIF. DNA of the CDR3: TGTGCCTGTGACACCCCACTCTTACGGGGGACCAACGATAAACTCATCTTT.

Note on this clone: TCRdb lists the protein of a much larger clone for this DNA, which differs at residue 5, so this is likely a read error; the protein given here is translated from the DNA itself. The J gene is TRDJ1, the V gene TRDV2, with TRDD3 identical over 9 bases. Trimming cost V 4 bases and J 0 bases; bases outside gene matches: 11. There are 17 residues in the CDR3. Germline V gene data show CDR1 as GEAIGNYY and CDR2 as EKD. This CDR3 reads CACDPLLGDQYTDKLIF. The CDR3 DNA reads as TGTGCCTGTGATCCACTACTGGGGGACCAGTACACCGATAAACTCATCTTT.

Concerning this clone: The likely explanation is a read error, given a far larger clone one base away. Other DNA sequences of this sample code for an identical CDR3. CDR3: CACDILTGGDRGGGYSTYTDKLIF. The CDR3 region has the DNA TGTGCCTGTGATATATTAACTGGGGGAGATCGCGGCGGCGGATATTCAACGTACACCGATAAACTCATTTTT. This chain links TRDV2 with TRDJ1, with 9 bases matching TRDD3. Germline CDR1 and CDR2: GEAIGNYY and EKD. The CDR3 runs 24 residues.

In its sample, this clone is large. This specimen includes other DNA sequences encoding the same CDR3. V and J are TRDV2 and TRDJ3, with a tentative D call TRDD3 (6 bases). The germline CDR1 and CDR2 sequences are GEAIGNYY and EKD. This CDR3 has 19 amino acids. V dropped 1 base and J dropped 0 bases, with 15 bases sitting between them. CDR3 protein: CACDTGGGLSSWDTRQMFF. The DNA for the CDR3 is TGTGCCTGTGACACAGGTGGGGGTCTTAGCTCCTGGGACACCCGACAGATGTTTTTC.

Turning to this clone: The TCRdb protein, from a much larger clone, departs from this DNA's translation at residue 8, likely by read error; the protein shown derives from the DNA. The CDR3 DNA is TGTGCCTGTGACGTACTGGGGGCTAGCGGCACCGATAAACTCATCTTT. This codes for CACDVLGASGTDKLIF. This chain links TRDV2 with TRDJ1, with 8 bases identical to TRDD3. The CDR3 spans 16 residues. The V gene's germline CDR1 is GEAIGNYY and CDR2 EKD. The V segment lost 3 bases and the J segment 1 base; nucleotides outside the gene matches: 9.

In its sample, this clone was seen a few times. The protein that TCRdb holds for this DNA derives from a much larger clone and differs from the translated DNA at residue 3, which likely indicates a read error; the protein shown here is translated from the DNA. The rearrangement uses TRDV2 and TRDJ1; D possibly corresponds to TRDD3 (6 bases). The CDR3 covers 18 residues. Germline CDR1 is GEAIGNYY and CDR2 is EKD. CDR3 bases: TGTGCCCGTGACCCTCTGGGGAACTCCATACGAAACACCGATAAACTCATCTTT. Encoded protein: CARDPLGNSIRNTDKLIF.

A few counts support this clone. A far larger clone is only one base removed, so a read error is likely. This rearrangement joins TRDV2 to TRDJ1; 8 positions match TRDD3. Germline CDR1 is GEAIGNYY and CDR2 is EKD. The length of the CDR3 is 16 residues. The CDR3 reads CACDLLGAQYTDKLTF. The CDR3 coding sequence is TGTGCCTGTGATTTACTGGGGGCTCAGTACACCGATAAACTCACCTTT.

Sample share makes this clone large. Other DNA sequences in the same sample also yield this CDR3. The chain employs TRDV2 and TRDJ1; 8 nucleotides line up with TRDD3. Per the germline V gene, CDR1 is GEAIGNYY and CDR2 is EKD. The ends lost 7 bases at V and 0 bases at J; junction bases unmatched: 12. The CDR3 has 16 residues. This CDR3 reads CACFDLLGAYTDKLIF. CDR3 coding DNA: TGTGCCTGCTTCGACTTACTGGGGGCGTACACCGATAAACTCATCTTT.

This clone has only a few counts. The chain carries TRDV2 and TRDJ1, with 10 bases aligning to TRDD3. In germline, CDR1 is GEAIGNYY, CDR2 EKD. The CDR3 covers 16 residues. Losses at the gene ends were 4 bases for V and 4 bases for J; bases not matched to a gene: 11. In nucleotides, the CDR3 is TGTGCCTGTGATGCTCTACTGGGGGATCAGGACGATAAACTCATCTTT. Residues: CACDALLGDQDDKLIF.

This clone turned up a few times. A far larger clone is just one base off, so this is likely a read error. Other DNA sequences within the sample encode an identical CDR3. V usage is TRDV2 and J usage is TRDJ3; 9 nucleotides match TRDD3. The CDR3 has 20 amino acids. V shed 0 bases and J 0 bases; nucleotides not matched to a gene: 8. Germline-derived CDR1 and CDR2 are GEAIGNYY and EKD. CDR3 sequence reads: CACDTVLGDDSSWDTRQMFF. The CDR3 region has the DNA TGTGCCTGTGACACCGTGCTGGGGGATGACAGCTCCTGGGACACCCGACAGATGTTTTTC.

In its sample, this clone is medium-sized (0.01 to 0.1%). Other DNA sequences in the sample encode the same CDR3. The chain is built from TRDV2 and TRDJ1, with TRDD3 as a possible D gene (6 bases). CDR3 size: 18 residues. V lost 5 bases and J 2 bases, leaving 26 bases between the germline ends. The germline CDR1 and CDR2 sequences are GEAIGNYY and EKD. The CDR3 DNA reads TGTGCCTGTGCCGGAATAAGGGGCGTAGGTGGGGATACCGATAAACTCATCTTT. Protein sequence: CACAGIRGVGGDTDKLIF.

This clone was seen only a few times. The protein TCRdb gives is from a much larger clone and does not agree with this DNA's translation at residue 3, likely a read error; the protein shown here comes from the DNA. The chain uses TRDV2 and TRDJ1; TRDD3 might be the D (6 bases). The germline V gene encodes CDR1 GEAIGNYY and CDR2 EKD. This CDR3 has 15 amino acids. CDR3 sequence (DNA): TGTGCCCGTGACACGCTGGGGACCAAGATGGATAAACTCATCTTT. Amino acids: CARDTLGTKMDKLIF.